This T cell receptor beta chain originates from a study of CD8 T cells in Susac syndrome. Age- and sex-matched healthy donors served as the control group. Random hexamers served to reverse transcribe about 0.5 to 1 ug RNA. Amplification of TCR beta CDR3 used immunoSEQ multiplex PCR across 54 Vbeta and 13 Jbeta. TCRdb fed the immunoSEQ multiplex PCR reads into MiXCR, producing one record per CDR3 protein. Altogether approximately 160,000 distinct CDR3 sequences are present, roughly nine tenths being singletons, with the ten largest covering roughly 0.08%. This TCR was recovered from a human donor in good health. Sample: CD4+ T cells from PBMCs.

Written as DNA, the CDR3 is TGCGCCAGCAGCTTGGGTACTAGCGGGCCGACCTTCCAAGAGACCCAGTACTTC. Translated, it gives CASSLGTSGPTFQETQYF. This chain joins TRBV5-1 and TRBJ2-5; 9 bases align to TRBD2. This CDR3 is built from 18 residues. Germline V gene lookup returns CDR1 SGHRS and CDR2 YFSETQ. V trimming: 0 bases; J trimming: 1 base; junction bases outside the gene matches: 10.